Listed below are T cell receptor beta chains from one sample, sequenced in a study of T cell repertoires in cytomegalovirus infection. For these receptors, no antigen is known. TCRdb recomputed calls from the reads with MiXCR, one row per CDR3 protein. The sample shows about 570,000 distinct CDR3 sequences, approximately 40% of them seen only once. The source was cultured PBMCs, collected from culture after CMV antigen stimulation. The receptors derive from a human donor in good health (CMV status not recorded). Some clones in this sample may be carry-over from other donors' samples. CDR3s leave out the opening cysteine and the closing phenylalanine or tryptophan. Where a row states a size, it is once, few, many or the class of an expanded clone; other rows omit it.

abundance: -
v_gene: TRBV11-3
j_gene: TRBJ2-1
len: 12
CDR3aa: ASSTTGVINEQF

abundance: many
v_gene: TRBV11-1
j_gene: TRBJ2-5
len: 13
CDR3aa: ASSFGLAGSETQY

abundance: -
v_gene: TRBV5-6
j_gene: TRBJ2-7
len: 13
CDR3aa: ASSSMGQGIYEQY

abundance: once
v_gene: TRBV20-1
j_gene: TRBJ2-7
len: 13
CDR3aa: SAPMVGASVGEQY

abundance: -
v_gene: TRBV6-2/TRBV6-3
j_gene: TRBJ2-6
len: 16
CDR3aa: ASSFGTGSPSGANVLT

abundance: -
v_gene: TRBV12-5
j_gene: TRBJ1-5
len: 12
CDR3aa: ASGYGNENQPQH

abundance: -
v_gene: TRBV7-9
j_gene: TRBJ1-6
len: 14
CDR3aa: ASSSTGISYNSPLH

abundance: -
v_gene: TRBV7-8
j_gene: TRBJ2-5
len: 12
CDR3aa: ASSLRTFEETQY

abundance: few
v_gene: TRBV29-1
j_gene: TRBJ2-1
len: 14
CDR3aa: SVEEGKGSSYNEQF

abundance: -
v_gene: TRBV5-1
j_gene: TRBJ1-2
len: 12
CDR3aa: ASRRPGANYGYT

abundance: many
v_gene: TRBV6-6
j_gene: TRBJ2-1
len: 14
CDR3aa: ASSSVQGALGNEQF

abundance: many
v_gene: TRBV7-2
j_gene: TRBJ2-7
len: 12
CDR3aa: ASSPRAASYEQY

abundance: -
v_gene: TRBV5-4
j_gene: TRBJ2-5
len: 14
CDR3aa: ASSSSGSLAQETQY

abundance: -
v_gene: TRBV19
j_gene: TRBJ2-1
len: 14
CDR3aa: ASSMGRDRGYNEQF

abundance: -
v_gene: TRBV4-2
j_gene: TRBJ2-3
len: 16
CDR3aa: ASSPSERGGTSTDTQY

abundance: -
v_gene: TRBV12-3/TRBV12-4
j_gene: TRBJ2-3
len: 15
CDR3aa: ASSRSTPAVGTDTQY

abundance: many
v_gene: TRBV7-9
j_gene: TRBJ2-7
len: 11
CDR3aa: ASSLVPAYEQY

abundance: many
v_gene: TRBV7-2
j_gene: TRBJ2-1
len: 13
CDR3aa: ASTPSGGLRDEQF

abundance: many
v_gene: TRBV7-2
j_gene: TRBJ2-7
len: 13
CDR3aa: ASSLGAGQGSKQY

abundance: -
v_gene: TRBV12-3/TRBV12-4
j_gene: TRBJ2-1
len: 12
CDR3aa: ASNPTSGRDEQF

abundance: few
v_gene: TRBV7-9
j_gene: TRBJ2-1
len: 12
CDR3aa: ASSERGGLDEQF

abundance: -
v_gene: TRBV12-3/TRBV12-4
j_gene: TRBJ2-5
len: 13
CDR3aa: ASSFVLAGQETQY

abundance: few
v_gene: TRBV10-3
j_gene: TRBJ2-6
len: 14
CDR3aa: AAGQGARSGANVLT

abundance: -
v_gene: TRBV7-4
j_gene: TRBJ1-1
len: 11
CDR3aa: ASRQNMNTEAF

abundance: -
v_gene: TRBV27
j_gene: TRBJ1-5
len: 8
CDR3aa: ARLCTAQH

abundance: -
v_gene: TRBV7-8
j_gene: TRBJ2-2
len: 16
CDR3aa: ASSLVVGLAVNTGELF

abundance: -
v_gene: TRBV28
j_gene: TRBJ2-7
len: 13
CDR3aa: ASSSSGLAGAEQY